The 29 T cell receptor beta chains listed next were all sequenced from one sample in a study of shared clonotypes between healthy human individuals. The assay was immunoSEQ multiplex PCR, and TCRdb's table has in-frame clones only and misses some. The table has about 960,000 clones, more than 75% seen once. The sample taken for sequencing was memory CD4+ T cells sorted from blood. Subset defined: CD45RA-negative fraction. These receptors came from a man between 18 and 35 years old in good health.

The V call is TRBV9, the J call TRBJ1-4, with a tentative D call TRBD1 (5 bases). Trimming pared 4 bases from V and 5 bases from J, leaving 15 bases between. This CDR3 is built from 15 residues. Germline V gives CDR1 SGDLS, CDR2 YYNGEE. CDR3 amino acids: CASSFRSGANEKLFF. The CDR3 DNA follows: TGTGCCAGCAGCTTCAGGAGTGGGGCCAATGAAAAACTGTTTTTT.

The CDR3 sequence is CASSQGQGVTGELFF. As DNA, the CDR3 is TGTGCCAGTAGTCAAGGACAGGGGGTTACCGGGGAGCTGTTTTTT. The genes are TRBV19 and TRBJ2-2; 10 bases agree with TRBD1. Looked up from germline, CDR1 is LNHDA and CDR2 is SQIVND (reference sequence). The trim removed 5 bases at V and 5 bases at J, leaving 5 bases unmatched. The CDR3 sequence is 15 residues long.

The rearrangement uses TRBV18 and TRBJ1-4; no firm D call. With 6 bases removed from V and 5 bases from J, the gap between germline ends came to 10 bases. This CDR3 spans 13 amino acids. CDR1 and CDR2 (germline): KGHSH, LQKENI. CDR3 in DNA: TGTGCCAGCTCCCCAGATACGAATGAAAAACTGTTTTTT. Protein: CASSPDTNEKLFF.

The chain combines TRBV30 with TRBJ1-1; 9 positions match TRBD1. V dropped 3 bases and J dropped 4; count of bases not matched to a gene: 3. This CDR3 has 13 residues. Germline CDR1 reads GTSNPN; CDR2 reads SVGIG (reference sequence). This CDR3 is CAWRGTGSTEAFF. CDR3 coding DNA: TGTGCCTGGAGGGGGACAGGGTCCACTGAAGCTTTCTTT. Using reference TRBV30 and TRBJ1-1 for the parts outside the CDR3, the full variable domain is SQTIHQWPATLVQPVGSPLSLECTVEGTSNPNLYWYRQAAGRGLQLLFYSVGIGQISSEVPQNLSASRPQDRQFILSSKKLLLSDSGFYLCAWRGTGSTEAFFGQGTRLTVV.

V is TRBV10-3 and J is TRBJ2-7, with D uncertain. Germline V gene data show CDR1 as ENHRY and CDR2 as SYGVKD. CDR3 length: 12 residues. V lost 10 bases and J 3 bases, leaving 13 bases between the germline ends. The CDR3 reads CATAPGDYEQYF. The CDR3 DNA reads TGTGCCACCGCCCCCGGAGACTACGAGCAGTACTTC.

The chain uses TRBV6-1 and TRBJ2-3; D may be TRBD2 (5 bases). Per germline, CDR1 MNHNS and CDR2 SASEGT. The CDR3 spans 16 residues. V dropped 1 base and J dropped 9 bases, with 20 bases sitting between them. The CDR3 nucleotides read TGTGCCAGCAGTGAAGTTCAAGCGCTTTCACCGGGAACGCAGTATTTT. Amino acids: CASSEVQALSPGTQYF.

This clone was counted only a few times. This rearrangement joins TRBV19 to TRBJ1-2; tentative D call: TRBD1 (5 bases). Germline values: CDR1 LNHDA, CDR2 SQIVND (reference sequence). V was cut by 0 bases and J by 5 bases, with 7 bases left in between. The CDR3 sequence is 13 residues long. This CDR3 reads CASSIDDRYGYTF. CDR3 in DNA: TGTGCCAGTAGTATAGACGACAGATATGGCTACACCTTC.

As regards this clone: It may be a read error: a sequence one base away is much more abundant. The same CDR3 is also encoded by other DNA sequences in this sample. This sequence joins TRBV4-1 and TRBJ1-5; D possibly corresponds to TRBD1 (5 bases). V shed 0 bases and J shed 2 bases, with 11 bases lying between them. Germline V gene data show CDR1 as MGHRA and CDR2 as YSYEKL. The CDR3 has 16 amino acids. The CDR3 region has the DNA TGCGCCAGCAGCCAAGATGGGGGGATTGGCAATCAGCCCCAGCATTTT. Protein sequence: CASSQDGGIGNQPQHF.

The rearrangement links TRBV18 to TRBJ1-5; TRBD1 might be the D (6 bases). Germline lookup yields CDR1 KGHSH and CDR2 LQKENI. CDR3 length equals 17 residues. The V end lost 1 base, the J end lost 2 bases, and 15 bases lay between the germline ends. DNA for the CDR3: TGTGCCAGCTCACCACGCCGAATGGGGGCTGGCAATCAGCCCCAGCATTTT. Translated: CASSPRRMGAGNQPQHF.

This clone was found once. The genes are TRBV11-2 and TRBJ1-6, with 7 bases identical to TRBD1. This CDR3 has 15 amino acids. Trimming cost V 3 bases and J 10 bases; bases outside gene matches: 9. Germline V gene lookup returns CDR1 SGHAT and CDR2 FQNNGV. The CDR3 loop reads CASSFRQGSWSPLHF. In DNA form, the CDR3 reads TGTGCCAGCAGCTTCCGACAGGGTAGTTGGTCACCCCTCCACTTT. The whole variable domain, filled in from reference TRBV11-2 and TRBJ1-6, reads EAGVAQSPRYKIIEKRQSVAFWCNPISGHATLYWYQQILGQGPKLLIQFQNNGVVDDSQLPKDRFSAERLKGVDSTLKIQPAKLEDSAVYLCASSFRQGSWSPLHFGNGTRLTVT.

Points on this clone: The same CDR3 can be traced to other DNA sequences in this sample. CDR3 region: CASSLVGGNQPQHF. CDR3 in DNA: TGTGCCAGCAGCCTTGTTGGGGGCAATCAGCCCCAGCATTTT. The chain has TRBV5-5 and TRBJ1-5, with D hard to call. From germline, CDR1 is SGHKS and CDR2 YYEKEE (reference sequence). The CDR3 extends over 14 amino acids. Deletions cut 4 bases from V and 2 bases from J, with 10 bases between. The full variable domain, its missing parts supplied by reference TRBV5-5 and TRBJ1-5, is DAGVTQSPTHLIKTRGQQVTLRCSPISGHKSVSWYQQVLGQGPQFIFQYYEKEERGRGNFPDRFSARQFPNYSSELNVNALLLGDSALYLCASSLVGGNQPQHFGDGTRLSIL.

The gene calls are TRBV5-1 and TRBJ2-5; D remains ambiguous. The V end was cut by 5 bases, the J end by 2 bases, with 16 bases between. The CDR3 contains 15 residues. Germline values: CDR1 SGHRS, CDR2 YFSETQ. CDR3 sequence (DNA): TGCGCCAGCAGGTCGGCGAGTCTGGGTCAAGAGACCCAGTACTTC. Protein: CASRSASLGQETQYF. Complete variable domain (other parts from reference TRBV5-1 and TRBJ2-5): KAGVTQTPRYLIKTRGQQVTLSCSPISGHRSVSWYQQTPGQGLQFLFEYFSETQRNKGNFPGRFSGRQFSNSRSEMNVSTLELGDSALYLCASRSASLGQETQYFGPGTRLLVL.

The CDR3 loop reads CASSATSGTVTDTQYF. In DNA form, the CDR3 reads TGCGCCAGCAGCGCGACTAGCGGGACAGTCACAGATACGCAGTATTTT. This chain connects TRBV5-1 to TRBJ2-3; 11 bases align to TRBD2. Unmatched junction bases numbered 6, after V lost 4 bases and J lost 2 bases. The germline V gene encodes CDR1 SGHRS and CDR2 YFSETQ. This CDR3 comprises 16 residues.

About this clone itself: Other DNA sequences from this sample encode an identical CDR3 as well. The V gene is TRBV18, the J gene TRBJ1-2; D not resolved. Between the trimmed V and J ends, which lost 2 bases and 5 bases, there was a span of 9 bases. The CDR3 sequence is 13 residues long. CDR1 and CDR2 from the germline V gene are KGHSH and LQKENI. The chain's CDR3 is CASSPGQEYGYTF. The CDR3 bases are TGTGCCAGCTCACCAGGCCAGGAGTATGGCTACACCTTC.

This chain uses TRBV4-3 with TRBJ2-5; 11 bases agree with TRBD1. This CDR3 has 15 amino acids. After removal of 3 bases from V and 3 bases from J, the junction contained 3 bases not matched to a gene. CDR1 LGHNA and CDR2 YSLEER come from the germline V gene. CDR3 DNA sequence: TGCGCCAGCAGCCATGGGACAGGGGGTAAAGAGACCCAGTACTTC. Translation gives CASSHGTGGKETQYF.

This chain joins TRBV30 and TRBJ1-4; no definite D call. The germline V gene has CDR1 GTSNPN and CDR2 SVGIG (reference sequence). The CDR3 length is 14 residues. Trimming removed 4 bases from V and 7 bases from J, with 16 bases in between. The CDR3 region is CAWMARAWGEKLFF. For the CDR3, the DNA is TGTGCCTGGATGGCCCGGGCGTGGGGTGAAAAACTGTTTTTT. Supplemented by reference TRBV30 and TRBJ1-4, the full variable domain reads SQTIHQWPATLVQPVGSPLSLECTVEGTSNPNLYWYRQAAGRGLQLLFYSVGIGQISSEVPQNLSASRPQDRQFILSSKKLLLSDSGFYLCAWMARAWGEKLFFGSGTQLSVL.

The rearrangement joins TRBV28 to TRBJ1-1; 7 bases map to TRBD1. V lost 5 bases and J lost 5; bases outside the gene matches: 11. The CDR3 totals 15 residues. In germline, CDR1 is MDHEN, CDR2 SYDVKM. CDR3 protein: CASSILTGLRTEAFF. DNA of the CDR3: TGTGCCAGCAGTATTTTGACAGGGCTAAGAACTGAAGCTTTCTTT. The entire variable domain, with the rest obtained from reference TRBV28 and TRBJ1-1, is as follows: DVKVTQSSRYLVKRTGEKVFLECVQDMDHENMFWYRQDPGLGLRLIYFSYDVKMKEKGDIPEGYSVSREKKERFSLILESASTNQTSMYLCASSILTGLRTEAFFGQGTRLTVV.

DNA of the CDR3: TGTGCCACCAGCAGAGTGGCAGGGGGTATGACCGGGGAGCTGTTTTTT. This encodes CATSRVAGGMTGELFF. J is TRBJ2-2 and V is TRBV15, with TRBD1 matching over 7 bases. V gave up 1 base and J gave up 5 bases; unmatched junction bases: 7. Germline loops: CDR1 LNHNV, CDR2 YYDKDF (reference sequence). This CDR3 is 16 amino acids long. Using reference TRBV15 and TRBJ2-2 for the parts outside the CDR3, the full variable domain is DAMVIQNPRYQVTQFGKPVTLSCSQTLNHNVMYWYQQKSSQAPKLLFHYYDKDFNNEADTPDNFQSRRPNTSFCFLDIRSPGLGDTAMYLCATSRVAGGMTGELFFGEGSRLTVL.

This clone was seen more than once but under ten times. The chain links TRBV21-1 to TRBJ2-7. TRBV21-1 is a listed pseudogene. This CDR3 contains 14 residues. CDR3 amino acids: CASEPDLASYEQYF. Here the CDR3 DNA reads TGTGCCAGCGAGCCGGATCTCGCGTCCTACGAGCAGTACTTC.

This clone has only a few counts. The genes are TRBV6-1 and TRBJ2-2, with no clear D. There are 12 residues in the CDR3. CDR1 MNHNS and CDR2 SASEGT come from the germline V gene. V dropped 8 bases and J dropped 3 bases, with 7 bases sitting between them. CDR3 coding DNA: TGTGCCAGCGGGTCGGACACCGGGGAGCTGTTTTTT. This codes for CASGSDTGELFF.

V gene TRBV2 combines with J gene TRBJ1-2; unclear D gene. V lost 7 bases to trimming and J lost 7 bases, with 13 bases between them. Germline lookup yields CDR1 SNHLY and CDR2 FYNNEI. The CDR3 covers 12 residues. DNA for the CDR3: TGTGCCAGCACCCGGGAGGTGTCTGGCTACACCTTC. Protein: CASTREVSGYTF.

A note on this clone: This sequence is one base from a far larger clone and is likely a read error. This chain uses TRBV5-1 with TRBJ2-1; D might be TRBD2 (5 bases). The V end lost 4 bases, the J end lost 6 bases, and 20 bases lay between the germline ends. The CDR3 is made up of 16 amino acids. From germline, CDR1 is SGHRS and CDR2 YFSETQ. The CDR3 DNA follows: TGCGCCAGCAGCCCAAGAGGGAGCGAGAGGATCAATGAGCAGTTCTTC. As protein: CASSPRGSERINEQFF.

In this sample, this clone turned up once. The V gene is TRBV5-1, the J gene TRBJ1-2, with TRBD1 matching over 8 bases. V lost 4 bases to trimming and J lost 2 bases; unmatched junction nucleotides: 7. The CDR3 consists of 15 residues. The germline V gene encodes CDR1 SGHRS and CDR2 YFSETQ. The CDR3 DNA sequence: TGCGCCAGCAGCCTTCAGACAGGGGACAACTATGGCTACACCTTC. Amino acids: CASSLQTGDNYGYTF.

J is TRBJ2-6 and V is TRBV11-3, with D hard to call. CDR3 length equals 16 residues. From germline, CDR1 is SGHNT and CDR2 YENEEA. Trimming pared 5 bases from V and 1 base from J, leaving 12 bases between. In DNA form, the CDR3 reads TGTGCCAGCAGCCCCGGCTGGTTTTCTGGGGCCAACGTCCTGACTTTC. This sequence encodes CASSPGWFSGANVLTF. The complete variable domain, with remaining parts taken from reference TRBV11-3 and TRBJ2-6, reads EAGVVQSPRYKIIEKKQPVAFWCNPISGHNTLYWYLQNLGQGPELLIRYENEEAVDDSQLPKDRFSAERLKGVDSTLKIQPAELGDSAVYLCASSPGWFSGANVLTFGAGSRLTVL.

V gene TRBV5-1 combines with J gene TRBJ1-6, with D tentatively TRBD1 (5 bases). Germline CDR1 and CDR2: SGHRS and YFSETQ. The CDR3 consists of 14 residues. The germline V and J ends were trimmed by 3 bases and 5 bases, with 9 bases remaining between them. The CDR3 bases are TGCGCCAGCAGCTGGGACGGAGATAATTCACCCCTCCACTTT. Translated: CASSWDGDNSPLHF.

The V call is TRBV27, the J call TRBJ2-1, with TRBD2 matching over 10 bases. CDR1 and CDR2 from the germline V gene are MNHEY and SMNVEV (reference sequence). V trimming: 5 bases; J trimming: 7 bases; junction bases outside the gene matches: 11. This CDR3 spans 16 amino acids. CDR3 protein: CASSQRAGGRPNEQFF. The CDR3 DNA follows: TGTGCCAGCAGTCAGAGAGCGGGGGGGCGTCCGAATGAGCAGTTCTTC.

The V and J genes are TRBV6-5 and TRBJ2-6; D possibly corresponds to TRBD2 (6 bases). Trimming pared 2 bases from V and 2 bases from J, leaving 10 bases between. Germline V gene lookup returns CDR1 MNHEY and CDR2 SVGAGI. The CDR3 length is 16 residues. CDR3 bases: TGTGCCAGCAGTTACCTAGGCGGGGCTGGGGCCAACGTCCTGACTTTC. This encodes CASSYLGGAGANVLTF.

This clone was detected a few times. V and J are TRBV7-2 and TRBJ2-5; D might be TRBD2 (6 bases). V shed 4 bases and J shed 7 bases, with 10 bases lying between them. Germline V CDR1 and CDR2: SGHTA, FQGNSA. The CDR3 covers 12 residues. The CDR3 region is CASSSQGGTQYF. The CDR3 nucleotides are TGTGCCAGCAGCTCCCAGGGAGGGACCCAGTACTTC.

This clone appeared a few times. The CDR3 coding sequence is TGTGCCTGGAGCAGAGAGGGAGCCAAAAACATTCAGTACTTC. Its translation is CAWSREGAKNIQYF. The chain has TRBV30 and TRBJ2-4; maybe TRBD2 (5 bases). CDR1 and CDR2 from the germline V gene are GTSNPN and SVGIG (reference sequence). The V gene lost 3 bases and the J gene lost 0 bases, with 9 bases spanning the gap. CDR3 length: 14 residues. The full variable domain, completed using reference TRBV30 and TRBJ2-4, is SQTIHQWPATLVQPVGSPLSLECTVEGTSNPNLYWYRQAAGRGLQLLFYSVGIGQISSEVPQNLSASRPQDRQFILSSKKLLLSDSGFYLCAWSREGAKNIQYFGAGTRLSVL.